The rows below give T cell receptor beta chains drawn from one sample of a study of T cell changes during pregnancy in multiple sclerosis. TCRdb's copy holds only in-frame clones and misses some; the assay was immunoSEQ multiplex PCR. Among 80,000 or so clones listed, 92% were seen once. The sample in question was peripheral blood, obtained before pregnancy. All receptors derive from a female donor with multiple sclerosis, enrolled in a pregnancy study. The CDR3 runs from the conserved cysteine through the conserved F or W. D genes are given only for firm matches. Expanded clones are given a class, and other clones once, few, many or no size at all.

D: .; J: TRBJ2-3; size: .; V: TRBV5-1; DNA: TGCGCCAGCAGCTTAAAGGGAGTGAATACGCAGTATTTT; CDR3: CASSLKGVNTQYF
D: TRBD2; J: TRBJ2-3; size: .; V: TRBV28; DNA: TGTGCCAGCACCCCCGGACTAGCGGGAGGCCTCACAGATACGCAGTATTTT; CDR3: CASTPGLAGGLTDTQYF
D: TRBD1; J: TRBJ2-7; size: .; V: TRBV7-6; DNA: TGTGCCAGCAGCGCCCGGGACAGGGGCGAGCAGTACTTC; CDR3: CASSARDRGEQYF
D: .; J: TRBJ2-7; size: .; V: TRBV6-5; DNA: TGTGCCAGCAGGGCAGCAGGGGCCCTATCCTACGAGCAGTACTTC; CDR3: CASRAAGALSYEQYF
D: .; J: TRBJ2-5; size: .; V: TRBV28; DNA: TGTGCCAGCAGCCAGTGGTACCAAGAGACCCAGTACTTC; CDR3: CASSQWYQETQYF
D: .; J: TRBJ2-2; size: .; V: TRBV19; DNA: TGTGCCAGTGGAGACAGGAACACCGGGGAGCTGTTTTTT; CDR3: CASGDRNTGELFF
D: TRBD1; J: TRBJ2-2; size: .; V: TRBV19; DNA: TGTGCCAGTAGTATTCAAGGGACAGGTACGAACACCGGGGAGCTGTTTTTT; CDR3: CASSIQGTGTNTGELFF
D: .; J: TRBJ1-2; size: .; V: TRBV30; DNA: TGTGCCTGGAGTGTTCCTGGTCGGGGCTACACCTTC; CDR3: CAWSVPGRGYTF
D: .; J: TRBJ2-3; size: .; V: TRBV5-4; DNA: TGTGCCAGCAGTCCAAGCACTATCGAGGTTGATACGCAGTATTTT; CDR3: CASSPSTIEVDTQYF
D: .; J: TRBJ2-2; size: .; V: TRBV4-3; DNA: TGCGCCAGCAGCCAAGAAAGGGGCGGGGAGCTGTTTTTT; CDR3: CASSQERGGELFF
D: .; J: TRBJ1-3; size: .; V: TRBV6-5; DNA: TGTGCCAGCAGCATCACAGGGCTCCCTGGAAACACCATATATTTT; CDR3: CASSITGLPGNTIYF
D: .; J: TRBJ1-3; size: .; V: TRBV2; DNA: TGTGCCAGCACAGGGGTTGGAAACACCATATATTTT; CDR3: CASTGVGNTIYF
D: .; J: TRBJ2-3; size: .; V: TRBV9; DNA: TGTGCCAGCAGCCTTTCAGGGTTTTATTCAGATACGCAGTATTTT; CDR3: CASSLSGFYSDTQYF
D: .; J: TRBJ2-2; size: once; V: TRBV7-9; DNA: TGTGCCAGCAGCCCAGGGGTGGGGAACACCGGGGAGCTGTTTTTT; CDR3: CASSPGVGNTGELFF
D: .; J: TRBJ1-1; size: .; V: TRBV10-3; DNA: TGTGCCATCAGTGAATTCGGTCTTGGGAACACTGAAGCTTTCTTT; CDR3: CAISEFGLGNTEAFF
D: .; J: TRBJ2-2; size: .; V: TRBV27; DNA: TGTGCCAGCAGTTTATATAAGGGCGGGGACACCGGGGAGCTGTTTTTT; CDR3: CASSLYKGGDTGELFF
D: TRBD2; J: TRBJ2-3; size: .; V: TRBV6-6; DNA: TGTGCCAGCAGTCTACTAGCGGGAAGCACAGATACGCAGTATTTT; CDR3: CASSLLAGSTDTQYF
D: TRBD2; J: TRBJ2-3; size: few; V: TRBV6-5; DNA: TGTGCCAGCAGTTACTCTCTAGCGGGGGCTACAGATACGCAGTATTTT; CDR3: CASSYSLAGATDTQYF
D: .; J: TRBJ1-4; size: .; V: TRBV28; DNA: TGTGCCAGCAGTTTAGGTGGGGGCCTTGAAGAAAAACTGTTTTTT; CDR3: CASSLGGGLEEKLFF
D: TRBD2; J: TRBJ2-3; size: .; V: TRBV19; DNA: TGTGCCAGTAGTATTTGGGGGGGTTCCTCAGATACGCAGTATTTT; CDR3: CASSIWGGSSDTQYF
D: .; J: TRBJ1-2; size: .; V: TRBV28; DNA: TGTGCCAGCAGTTCCGGGGGTAACGGCTACACCTTC; CDR3: CASSSGGNGYTF
D: TRBD2; J: TRBJ2-3; size: .; V: TRBV30; DNA: TGTGCCTGGTCTGGGAGCGGGAGCGCAGATACGCAGTATTTT; CDR3: CAWSGSGSADTQYF
D: TRBD1; J: TRBJ2-7; size: .; V: TRBV28; DNA: TGTGCCAGCAGGCCGGGACAGGGGTATGGGGAGCAGTACTTC; CDR3: CASRPGQGYGEQYF
D: TRBD2; J: TRBJ2-1; size: once; V: TRBV7-8; DNA: TGTGCCAGCAGCTTGACTAGCGAAAGATCCTACAATGAGCAGTTCTTC; CDR3: CASSLTSERSYNEQFF
D: .; J: TRBJ2-2; size: .; V: TRBV19; DNA: TGTGCCAGTAGTATCGGTGTTTTCGGGGAGCTGTTTTTT; CDR3: CASSIGVFGELFF
D: TRBD1; J: TRBJ1-1; size: few; V: TRBV6-5; DNA: TGTGCCAGCAGTCGTCGGACAGGGGAAACTTTCTTT; CDR3: CASSRRTGETFF
D: TRBD1; J: TRBJ2-2; size: once; V: TRBV6-1; DNA: TGTGCCAGCAGTGAAGTCGCAGGGGGCGCTTTTCCCGGGGAGCTGTTTTTT; CDR3: CASSEVAGGAFPGELFF
D: .; J: TRBJ2-3; size: .; V: TRBV5-1; DNA: TGCGCCAGCAGCTTGGGGCAGGACACAGATACGCAGTATTTT; CDR3: CASSLGQDTDTQYF
D: TRBD1; J: TRBJ1-1; size: .; V: TRBV19; DNA: TGTGCCAGTAATATCAGGGGGATGAACACTGAAGCTTTCTTT; CDR3: CASNIRGMNTEAFF
D: .; J: TRBJ1-5; size: .; V: TRBV21-1; DNA: TGTGCCAGGTCACTAGTGTTACAGGGTCCGCCCCAGCATTTT; CDR3: CARSLVLQGPPQHF
D: .; J: TRBJ2-1; size: .; V: TRBV7-6; DNA: TGTGCCAGCAGCCCAGAGGTGGCCTACAATGAGCAGTTCTTC; CDR3: CASSPEVAYNEQFF
D: .; J: TRBJ1-5; size: .; V: TRBV19; DNA: TGTGCCAGTAGTCTCCTCAGCGGAAGTAGCAATCAGCCCCAGCATTTT; CDR3: CASSLLSGSSNQPQHF
D: .; J: TRBJ1-1; size: .; V: TRBV12-5; DNA: TGTGCTAGTGGTACCGGGACACTGAACACTGAAGCTTTCTTT; CDR3: CASGTGTLNTEAFF
D: .; J: TRBJ1-1; size: .; V: TRBV19; DNA: TGTGCCAGTAGTATAGAGCCCCTGGGCAGCCTGAACACTGAAGCTTTCTTT; CDR3: CASSIEPLGSLNTEAFF
D: .; J: TRBJ1-4; size: .; V: TRBV6-5; DNA: TGTGCCAGCGCACCACAGGGAGTCGTCAGGGAAAAACTGTTTTTT; CDR3: CASAPQGVVREKLFF
D: .; J: TRBJ2-7; size: .; V: TRBV4-3; DNA: TGCGCCAGCAGCCAAGATTTGTCGGTTTCCTACGAGCAGTACTTC; CDR3: CASSQDLSVSYEQYF
D: .; J: TRBJ1-2; size: .; V: TRBV30; DNA: TGTGCCTGGAGGGCCCCGGGGGGCTACACCTTC; CDR3: CAWRAPGGYTF
D: TRBD2; J: TRBJ2-2; size: .; V: TRBV5-1; DNA: TGCGCCAGCAGCCTGGGACTAGCGGGGAATACTGCGAACACCGGGGAGCTGTTTTTT; CDR3: CASSLGLAGNTANTGELFF
D: TRBD1; J: TRBJ1-2; size: .; V: TRBV19; DNA: TGTGCCAGTAGTACTCCGGGACAGGCGCGGAGGGTCTATGGCTACACCTTC; CDR3: CASSTPGQARRVYGYTF
D: .; J: TRBJ2-7; size: .; V: TRBV25-1; DNA: TGTGCCAGCAGTGTACAGGGCACCGGCGAGCAGTACTTC; CDR3: CASSVQGTGEQYF
D: TRBD1; J: TRBJ2-1; size: .; V: TRBV27; DNA: TGTGCCAGCACCGACCCGGGACAGGGGCATGAGCAGTTCTTC; CDR3: CASTDPGQGHEQFF
D: .; J: TRBJ2-7; size: .; V: TRBV19; DNA: TGTGCCAGTAGCCCAGGGGTGGGCTACGAGCAGTACTTC; CDR3: CASSPGVGYEQYF
D: TRBD1; J: TRBJ2-7; size: .; V: TRBV4-3; DNA: TGCGCCAGCAGCCGTAATTCGGACAGGGACCACGAGCAGTACTTC; CDR3: CASSRNSDRDHEQYF
D: .; J: TRBJ1-3; size: .; V: TRBV27; DNA: TGTGCCAGCGCCAGGGGAAACACCATATATTTT; CDR3: CASARGNTIYF
D: .; J: TRBJ2-1; size: .; V: TRBV27; DNA: TGTGCCAGCAGCCTGAGCACTGATTCGGGCAATGAGCAGTTCTTC; CDR3: CASSLSTDSGNEQFF
D: .; J: TRBJ1-1; size: .; V: TRBV19; DNA: TGTGCCAGTAGTATGCCCGGGAGGAACACTGAAGCTTTCTTT; CDR3: CASSMPGRNTEAFF
D: .; J: TRBJ2-1; size: .; V: TRBV9; DNA: TGTGCCAGCAGCGTAGGGGGGGATCCCAATGAGCAGTTCTTC; CDR3: CASSVGGDPNEQFF
D: .; J: TRBJ1-2; size: .; V: TRBV28; DNA: TGTGCCAGCAGTCCGACAGGTGGCTATGGCTACACCTTC; CDR3: CASSPTGGYGYTF
D: TRBD2; J: TRBJ2-7; size: .; V: TRBV28; DNA: TGTGCCAGCAGTTTAGCGGGAGGATCGGTCGAGCAGTACTTC; CDR3: CASSLAGGSVEQYF
D: .; J: TRBJ1-2; size: .; V: TRBV6-4; DNA: TGTGCCAGCAGCCCTGGGAGGGAAGAGCGGAGATATGGCTACACCTTC; CDR3: CASSPGREERRYGYTF
D: .; J: TRBJ2-1; size: .; V: TRBV7-2; DNA: TGTGCCAGCAGCCTAGTCGGTGGAGACAATGAGCAGTTCTTC; CDR3: CASSLVGGDNEQFF
D: TRBD1; J: TRBJ2-7; size: .; V: TRBV6-5; DNA: TGTGCCAGCGGCCCGTACAGGGGGCTTAACTACGAGCAGTACTTC; CDR3: CASGPYRGLNYEQYF
D: .; J: TRBJ2-6; size: .; V: TRBV29-1; DNA: TGCAGCGTTGCCAATCCAGGGGGGATGGCTGGGGCCAACGTCCTGACTTTC; CDR3: CSVANPGGMAGANVLTF